This entry lists 3 T cell receptor beta chains sequenced from one sample in a study of beta chain features in type 1 diabetes. Notes on the study in general: Type 1 diabetes patients had TCRB CDR3s that were shorter (moderately but significantly so) in all four CD4+ subsets.

No antigen has been assigned to these receptors. Investigators reverse transcribed all isolated RNA, so they sequenced expressed TCRB transcripts. Profiled with immunoSEQ multiplex PCR; TCRdb holds only in-frame clones, not every one. The sample yields 200,000 to 300,000 clones, roughly 11% seen once. Sequencing was carried out using naive CD4+ T cells from blood. The receptors shown here come from a man aged 30-40 years with type 1 diabetes.

This clone was observed a handful of times. CDR3 coding DNA: TGTGCCAGCAGCGGTTATAGCGGTAGCACAGATACGCAGTATTTT. Amino acids: CASSGYSGSTDTQYF. The chain is built from TRBV9 and TRBJ2-3; D perhaps matches TRBD2 (6 bases). V dropped 3 bases and J dropped 0 bases, with 11 bases sitting between them. Looked up from germline, CDR1 is SGDLS and CDR2 is YYNGEE. The CDR3 extends over 15 amino acids. Full variable domain (remainder filled in from reference TRBV9 and TRBJ2-3): DSGVTQTPKHLITATGQRVTLRCSPRSGDLSVYWYQQSLDQGLQFLIQYYNGEERAKGNILERFSAQQFPDLHSELNLSSLELGDSALYFCASSGYSGSTDTQYFGPGTRLTVL.

In this sample, this clone turned up a few times. V usage is TRBV5-1 and J usage is TRBJ2-7; 7 nucleotides align to TRBD1. Trimming cost V 2 bases and J 3 bases; bases outside gene matches: 11. There are 16 residues in the CDR3. The germline V gene encodes CDR1 SGHRS and CDR2 YFSETQ. The chain's CDR3 is CASSLPGTAKFYEQYF. The CDR3 nucleotides read TGCGCCAGCAGCTTACCCGGGACAGCAAAGTTCTACGAGCAGTACTTC.

This clone has only a few counts. The rearrangement uses TRBV28 and TRBJ2-1, with 8 bases lining up with TRBD1. This CDR3 is built from 14 residues. Germline values: CDR1 MDHEN, CDR2 SYDVKM. V lost 7 bases, J lost 8 bases, and 10 bases stayed unmatched. CDR3 in amino acids: CASNSGQGIDEQFF. The CDR3 DNA follows: TGTGCCAGCAATTCCGGACAGGGTATCGATGAGCAGTTCTTC.